This paragraph covers one T cell receptor (beta chain) sequence. Its antigen remains undetermined. Qualities for individual bases were not recorded, and no much larger clone is one base off. The library came from 5' RACE. The sequencing machine was a NextSeq 500. To allow correction of PCR and sequencing errors, the TCR library protocol tagged every TCR cDNA molecule with a unique molecular identifier. In the original analysis: Decombinator tools were used for TCR identification, UMI-based error correction and CDR3 extraction. Expanded TCRs were defined as those above a frequency of 2 per 1,000, corresponding to the top 1% of the tumor frequency distribution. Rényi diversity was computed with the R vegan package after subsampling each repertoire 100 times to 5,000 TCRs. To build CDR3 similarity networks, amino acid triplet string-kernel similarity was used, and CDR3s were connected when their pairwise similarity was above 0.82. TCRdb ran its own pipeline on the public reads, namely fastp trimming at Q25 and MiXCR clone calling, and kept in-frame beta chains. Here each entry gathers all rows of one CDR3 protein and keeps the most common genes and DNA. None of the V and J calls come from the authors' own analysis; TCRdb made them. This sample holds tens of thousands of distinct CDR3 sequences; approximately 12% were observed only once. The top ten clones comprise about 40% of the sample.

The time point label here, explained by the study, means: sample taken at primary tumor resection. TCR sequencing used whole RNA extracted from tumor and nontumor lung tissue, or from cryopreserved PBMC samples, without cell sorting. Donors were 65 to 85 patients with early-stage, untreated non-small cell lung cancer from the lung TRACERx cohort. A patient was chosen for TCR sequencing only when enough RNA was available from at least two tumor regions. This specimen belongs to a study of spatial heterogeneity in lung cancer (dated by TCRdb to about 2019). Looking at the study overall: Beta-chain transcripts were consistently detected in greater numbers than alpha-chain transcripts, which likely reflects a higher abundance of beta-chain transcripts. In the raw uncorrected reads, each unique combination of TCR and UMI appeared on average more than ten times. Nonsynonymous mutation counts, determined by whole-exome sequencing of tumor tissue, were related to features of the TCR repertoire. The study quantitatively compared TCR alpha and beta repertoires across multiple tumor regions, matched nontumor lung and blood in non-small cell lung cancer. At surgery, both alpha and beta chains were TCR-sequenced in over 200 tumor regions, roughly 64 matched nontumor lung samples and around 50 PBMC samples. Beyond this particular receptor, the publication reports: Additional single-cell paired TCR alpha and beta sequencing was considered necessary to confirm, at a functional level, the hypothesis that regional TCRs recognize regional mutations. Ubiquitous expanded tumor TCRs showed up in blood more often at tumor resection than at routine follow-up.

Trimming leaves V shorter by 2 bases and J shorter by 5 bases, with the junction holding 6 bases beyond the gene matches. Via the germline V gene, CDR1 is LGHNA and CDR2 YSLEER. Including the terminal cysteine and phenylalanine, the CDR3 comprises 15 residues. The DNA shown is the 45-base CDR3, in frame from base 1. The sample in question was PBMCs, obtained at surgery. The chain is encoded by TRBV4-3 joined to TRBJ2-1; 7 of the junction bases match TRBD1. The TCR sequence derives from a male donor with early-stage non-small cell lung cancer. The DNA sequence is as follows: TGCGCCAGCAGCCAACCCCGACAGGGAAACAATGAGCAGTTCTTC. It is translated as CASSQPRQGNNEQFF.